This T cell receptor beta chain was found in a study of cytomegalovirus exposure and HLA in healthy donors. As for this clone: As yet, its antigen is unknown.

The V and J ends lost 1 base and 1 base respectively, with 17 bases between them. CDR1 SEHNR and CDR2 FQNEAQ come from the germline V gene (reference sequence). CDR3 length equals 18 residues. 13 Jbeta primers and 60 Vbeta primers were used for the PCR. TCRdb's copy holds only in-frame clones and misses some; the assay was immunoSEQ multiplex PCR. This sample yields 130,000 to 150,000 clones, of which around 78% are seen a single time; approximately 2.5% belongs to the top ten. Study-wide points: Fewer N-insertions (relative to the approximately 670-donor mean) were reportedly seen in an Asian-associated ancestry cluster in a later analysis. Links to common viral pathogens appeared, in a later analysis, for several of the most significant clusters.

The TCR sequence derives from a woman younger than 35 in good health and CMV-seropositive. This rearrangement joins TRBV7-9 to TRBJ2-1, with D possibly matching TRBD1 (6 bases). The sequencing sample was made of PBMCs. CDR3 in amino acids: CASSLGGSGEWSYNEQFF. The CDR3 bases are TGTGCCAGCAGCTTAGGTGGTTCAGGGGAGTGGTCCTACAATGAGCAGTTCTTC.